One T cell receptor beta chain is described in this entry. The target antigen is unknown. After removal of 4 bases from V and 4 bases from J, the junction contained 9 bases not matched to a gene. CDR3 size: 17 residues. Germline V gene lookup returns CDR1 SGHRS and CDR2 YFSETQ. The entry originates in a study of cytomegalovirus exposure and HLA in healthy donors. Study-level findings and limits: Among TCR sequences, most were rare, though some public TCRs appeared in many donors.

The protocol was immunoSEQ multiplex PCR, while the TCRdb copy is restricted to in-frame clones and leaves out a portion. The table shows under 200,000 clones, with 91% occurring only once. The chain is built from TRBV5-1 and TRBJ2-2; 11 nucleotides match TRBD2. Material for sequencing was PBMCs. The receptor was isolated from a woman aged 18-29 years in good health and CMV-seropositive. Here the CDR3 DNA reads TGCGCCAGCAGCCCCATAGCGGGGGGGCTGGGCACCGGGGAGCTGTTTTTT. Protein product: CASSPIAGGLGTGELFF.